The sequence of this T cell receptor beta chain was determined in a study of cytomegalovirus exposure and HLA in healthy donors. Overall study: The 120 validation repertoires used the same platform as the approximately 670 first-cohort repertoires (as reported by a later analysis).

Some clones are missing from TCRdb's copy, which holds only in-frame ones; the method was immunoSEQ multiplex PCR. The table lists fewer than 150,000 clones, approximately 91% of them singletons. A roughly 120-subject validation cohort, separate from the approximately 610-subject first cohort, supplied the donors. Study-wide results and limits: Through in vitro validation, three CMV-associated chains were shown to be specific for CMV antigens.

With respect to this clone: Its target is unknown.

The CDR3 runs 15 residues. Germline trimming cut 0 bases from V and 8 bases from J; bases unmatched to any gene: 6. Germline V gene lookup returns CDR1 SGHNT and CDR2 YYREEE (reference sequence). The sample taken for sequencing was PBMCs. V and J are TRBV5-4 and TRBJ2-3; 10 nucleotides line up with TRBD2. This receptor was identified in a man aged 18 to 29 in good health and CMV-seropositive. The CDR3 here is CASSLDTSGAVTQYF. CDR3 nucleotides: TGTGCCAGCAGCTTGGACACTAGCGGGGCGGTTACGCAGTATTTT.